This T cell receptor (beta chain) was observed in a study of CD8 T cells in ankylosing spondylitis. General study results and limits: One TCR beta motif, made up of under ten highly homologous variants, appeared characteristic of ankylosing spondylitis blood. Clones linked to disease were reported to show significant enrichment in matched ankylosing spondylitis synovial fluid.

Via MiXCR, TCRdb re-called the 5' RACE reads, giving one row per CDR3 protein. The table lists 230,000 or so distinct CDR3 sequences, more than 20% of them singletons. With 1 base removed from V and 0 bases from J, the gap between germline ends came to 7 bases. The CDR3 length is 14 residues. Regarding this clonotype: Its antigen is not known.

The V and J genes are TRBV12-3 or TRBV12-4 and TRBJ2-7; D not certain. The receptor was isolated from a male donor with ankylosing spondylitis or in good health (not recorded which). The source material was blood, either unsorted or a sorted T cell fraction (not recorded which). CDR3 nucleotides: TGTGCCAGCAGTTTAGGGCAGAGCTCCTACGAGCAGTACTTC. It codes for CASSLGQSSYEQYF.